Below are 30 T cell receptor beta chains sequenced from a single sample in a study of cytomegalovirus exposure and HLA in healthy donors. Primers: 60 Vbeta forward and 13 Jbeta reverse. Clones were sequenced by immunoSEQ multiplex PCR, and TCRdb holds only the in-frame ones, with some missing. This repertoire shows 100,000 to 150,000 clones, approximately 84% found once; its top ten account for more than 3%. Sample: PBMCs. The receptors derive from a man in his late teens or twenties in good health and CMV-seropositive.

The genes are TRBV10-3 and TRBJ2-7, with D possibly TRBD1 on 6 matching bases. Germline V gives CDR1 ENHRY, CDR2 SYGVKD. Trimming took off 3 bases at V and 5 bases at J, with 8 bases between the two ends. This CDR3 region has 12 residues. CDR3 DNA: TGTGCCATCAGTGACAGGGGCCACGAGCAGTACTTC. Translating gives CAISDRGHEQYF.

The chain uses TRBV30 and TRBJ2-2; 9 bases map to TRBD2. V shed 8 bases and J 1 base; nucleotides not matched to a gene: 8. The CDR3 contains 15 residues. Germline assignment: CDR1 GTSNPN and CDR2 SVGIG (reference sequence). CDR3 loop: CAGTGGRENTGELFF. CDR3 DNA sequence: TGTGCCGGTACGGGCGGGAGGGAGAACACCGGGGAGCTGTTTTTT.

This chain connects TRBV4-3 to TRBJ2-2, with a tentative D call TRBD1 (6 bases). V was clipped by 1 base and J by 7 bases, with 16 bases between them. Germline CDR1 LGHNA, CDR2 YSLEER. This CDR3 region has 16 residues. CDR3 in DNA: TGCGCCAGCAGCCAAGCCCACAGGGTAGGAATCGGGGAGCTGTTTTTT. Translation gives CASSQAHRVGIGELFF.

The rearrangement links TRBV5-6 to TRBJ1-3; D unresolved. This CDR3 is built from 16 residues. Deletions cut 4 bases from V and 4 bases from J, with 18 bases between. The germline V gene has CDR1 SGHDT and CDR2 YYEEEE. As DNA, the CDR3 is TGTGCCAGCAGCGCCTCCACCCGATTCTACGGAAACACCATATATTTT. Its protein product is CASSASTRFYGNTIYF.

Notes on this clone: This CDR3 is also generated by other DNA sequences in the sample. The chain is built from TRBV6-5 and TRBJ1-1; 10 bases map to TRBD1. Germline V gives CDR1 MNHEY, CDR2 SVGAGI. The CDR3 has 15 residues. The ends lost 0 bases at V and 4 bases at J; junction bases unmatched: 2. DNA of the CDR3: TGTGCCAGCAGTTACTCTCGGACAGGGGGCACTGAAGCTTTCTTT. It translates to CASSYSRTGGTEAFF.

This chain uses TRBV4-3 with TRBJ2-7; TRBD1 is a possible D gene (5 bases). The V and J ends lost 2 bases and 5 bases respectively, with 10 bases between them. Germline lookup yields CDR1 LGHNA and CDR2 YSLEER. The CDR3 covers 13 residues. CDR3 residues: CASSQKLGDEQYF. The CDR3 region has the DNA TGCGCCAGCAGCCAAAAATTAGGGGACGAGCAGTACTTC.

This clone was detected only a few times. The chain couples TRBV10-3 to TRBJ2-7; D might be TRBD1 (5 bases). CDR3 length equals 12 residues. Germline CDR1 ENHRY, CDR2 SYGVKD. Between the trimmed V and J ends, which lost 6 bases and 3 bases, there was a span of 9 bases. The CDR3 spells CAISNDSYEQYF. CDR3 DNA sequence: TGTGCCATCAGCAACGACAGCTACGAGCAGTACTTC.

V usage is TRBV5-6 and J usage is TRBJ1-1; TRBD1 aligns across 7 bases. This CDR3 region has 15 residues. In germline, CDR1 is SGHDT, CDR2 YYEEEE. J lost 4 bases, V lost 0 bases, and 6 bases had no gene match. The CDR3, as DNA: TGTGCCAGCAGCTTGGAGGGGGCAGGGACCACTGAAGCTTTCTTT. This codes for CASSLEGAGTTEAFF. The full variable domain, rest sourced from reference TRBV5-6 and TRBJ1-1, is DAGVTQSPTHLIKTRGQQVTLRCSPKSGHDTVSWYQQALGQGPQFIFQYYEEEERQRGNFPDRFSGHQFPNYSSELNVNALLLGDSALYLCASSLEGAGTTEAFFGQGTRLTVV.

The gene calls are TRBV10-1 and TRBJ1-6, with a possible D match to TRBD1 (5 bases). CDR3 length: 14 residues. Germline CDR1 is WNHNN and CDR2 is SYGVQD (reference sequence). Trimming removed 8 bases from V and 0 bases from J, with 8 bases in between. The CDR3 is CASSGGSYNSPLHF. The DNA for the CDR3 is TGCGCCAGCTCCGGGGGCTCCTATAATTCACCCCTCCACTTT.

V usage is TRBV7-2 and J usage is TRBJ2-7, with D unresolved. Per the germline V gene, CDR1 is SGHTA and CDR2 is FQGNSA. V lost 2 bases, J lost 0 bases, and 11 bases lay in between. The CDR3 runs to 15 residues. The CDR3 loop reads CASSLNDVYSYEQYF. CDR3 nucleotides: TGTGCCAGCAGCTTAAATGATGTCTACTCCTACGAGCAGTACTTC.

The J gene is TRBJ2-7, the V gene TRBV19; D might be TRBD1 (5 bases). CDR3 length equals 13 residues. CDR1 is LNHDA and CDR2 is SQIVND in the germline V gene (reference sequence). The germline V and J ends were trimmed by 3 bases and 5 bases, with 11 bases remaining between them. The CDR3: CASSMGRGNEQYF. The CDR3 nucleotides read TGTGCCAGTAGTATGGGGCGCGGCAACGAGCAGTACTTC.

J is TRBJ1-2 and V is TRBV19; a weak D match, TRBD1 (5 bases). This CDR3 comprises 13 residues. The germline V gene encodes CDR1 LNHDA and CDR2 SQIVND (reference sequence). Trimming removed 4 bases from V and 4 bases from J, with 10 bases in between. The CDR3 coding sequence is TGTGCCAGTAGTAGGGACTACCTCTATGGCTACACCTTC. Translated: CASSRDYLYGYTF.

V usage is TRBV10-3 and J usage is TRBJ2-1; 12 positions agree with TRBD2. The CDR3 sequence is 14 residues long. Trimming cost V 10 bases and J 8 bases; bases outside gene matches: 9. In germline, CDR1 is ENHRY, CDR2 SYGVKD. The CDR3 here is CATHTSGRPDEQFF. Written as DNA, the CDR3 is TGTGCCACACATACTAGCGGGAGGCCCGATGAGCAGTTCTTC.

The chain is built from TRBV5-1 and TRBJ2-3, with 9 bases that match TRBD2. The CDR3 sequence is 17 residues long. J gave up 6 bases and V 4 bases, and 15 bases lay outside the gene matches. Germline assignment: CDR1 SGHRS and CDR2 YFSETQ. This chain's CDR3 is CASSPGIIAGGMDTQYF. The CDR3 DNA reads TGCGCCAGCAGCCCCGGAATCATTGCGGGGGGGATGGATACGCAGTATTTT.

The CDR3 sequence is CASSQVSSSGGSTDTQYF. Here the CDR3 DNA reads TGTGCCAGCAGCCAAGTTTCATCGAGCGGGGGAAGCACAGATACGCAGTATTTT. V gene TRBV4-2 combines with J gene TRBJ2-3; 8 bases map to TRBD2. V shed 1 base, J shed 0 bases, and the junction held 9 bases outside the gene matches. Germline V lookup: CDR1 LGHNA, CDR2 YNFKEQ. This CDR3 has 18 residues.

J is TRBJ2-7 and V is TRBV7-8; tentatively, D is TRBD1 (6 bases). CDR1 is SGHVS, CDR2 FQNEAQ, per germline. V lost 5 bases and J lost 3, with 20 bases in between. This CDR3 is built from 16 residues. CDR3 residues: CASSPSRDTHRYEQYF. The CDR3 DNA sequence: TGTGCCAGCAGCCCAAGCCGGGACACGCACCGCTACGAGCAGTACTTC.

This chain uses TRBV9 with TRBJ1-2, with TRBD1 matching 7 bases. CDR3 length equals 12 residues. Looked up from germline, CDR1 is SGDLS and CDR2 is YYNGEE. V shed 6 bases and J 7 bases; nucleotides not matched to a gene: 6. This CDR3 reads CASNTGVGGYTF. CDR3 coding DNA: TGTGCCAGCAACACAGGGGTGGGTGGCTACACCTTC.

This rearrangement joins TRBV11-2 to TRBJ2-7, with D perhaps matching TRBD1 (5 bases). Between the trimmed V and J ends, which lost 4 bases and 2 bases, there was a span of 18 bases. Germline lookup yields CDR1 SGHAT and CDR2 FQNNGV. CDR3 length: 16 amino acids. CDR3 loop: CASSSARGVGTYEQYF. For the CDR3, the DNA is TGTGCCAGCAGCTCGGCAAGGGGCGTTGGCACCTACGAGCAGTACTTC.

Of note for this clone: Germline is not matched at one junction end, which may reflect a read error. The CDR3 spells CASGLRTGYNSPLHF. The CDR3 bases are TGTGCCAGCGGCTTAAGGACAGGGTATAATTCACCCCTCCACTTT. This chain uses TRBV5-5 with TRBJ1-6; TRBD1 aligns across 8 bases. CDR1 SGHKS and CDR2 YYEKEE come from the germline V gene (reference sequence). The CDR3 is 15 amino acids. Looking up the rest from reference TRBV5-5 and TRBJ1-6 gives the full variable domain: DAGVTQSPTHLIKTRGQQVTLRCSPISGHKSVSWYQQVLGQGPQFIFQYYEKEERGRGNFPDRFSARQFPNYSSELNVNALLLGDSALYLCASGLRTGYNSPLHFGNGTRLTVT.

The chain couples TRBV27 to TRBJ1-6; the match to TRBD1 covers 9 bases. The germline CDR1 and CDR2 sequences are MNHEY and SMNVEV (reference sequence). Trimming removed 5 bases from V and 5 bases from J; junction bases left unmatched: 7. This CDR3 is 16 amino acids long. CDR3 sequence (DNA): TGTGCCAGCAGTCCACTGGGGACAGGGAATAATTCACCCCTCCACTTT. It is translated as CASSPLGTGNNSPLHF.

The rearrangement uses TRBV7-9 and TRBJ1-1, with D maybe TRBD1 (5 bases). CDR1 and CDR2 (germline): SEHNR, FQNEAQ (reference sequence). Deletions cut 1 base from V and 3 bases from J, with 9 bases between. This CDR3 region has 14 residues. This CDR3 is CASSLGEGYTEAFF. CDR3 bases: TGTGCCAGCAGCTTAGGGGAGGGGTACACTGAAGCTTTCTTT.

The V gene is TRBV7-9, the J gene TRBJ1-2, with 8 bases that match TRBD1. This CDR3 has 15 amino acids. CDR1 SEHNR and CDR2 FQNEAQ come from the germline V gene (reference sequence). The trim removed 3 bases at V and 4 bases at J, leaving 7 bases unmatched. The CDR3 coding sequence is TGTGCCAGCAGCTTCTTAGGACAGGGATCCTATGGCTACACCTTC. It encodes CASSFLGQGSYGYTF.

J is TRBJ2-3 and V is TRBV23-1, with 9 nucleotides matching TRBD2. TRBV23-1 is sorted into the ORF group, with uncertain function. The CDR3 sequence is 14 residues long. V trimming: 6 bases; J trimming: 3 bases; junction bases outside the gene matches: 4. The CDR3 sequence: CASRHLAGTDTQYF. CDR3 bases: TGCGCCAGCAGGCACCTAGCGGGGACAGATACGCAGTATTTT.

The chain has TRBV19 and TRBJ2-7; D may be TRBD1 (6 bases). The CDR3 is made up of 13 amino acids. Germline CDR1 reads LNHDA; CDR2 reads SQIVND (reference sequence). V was pared by 5 bases and J by 1 base, with 9 bases between. CDR3 protein: CASSWGTSYEQYF. The CDR3 region has the DNA TGTGCCAGTAGTTGGGGGACATCCTACGAGCAGTACTTC.

Written as DNA, the CDR3 is TGTGCCAGCAGCGTAGAGGTAAGGGAGCTAGAAGATGGCTACACCTTC. Translation: CASSVEVRELEDGYTF. The chain links TRBV9 to TRBJ1-2; D is uncertain. The CDR3 is made up of 16 amino acids. The germline V gene encodes CDR1 SGDLS and CDR2 YYNGEE. The ends were cut back, 0 bases at V and 6 bases at J, with 18 bases in the middle. The whole variable domain, remainder taken from reference TRBV9 and TRBJ1-2, is DSGVTQTPKHLITATGQRVTLRCSPRSGDLSVYWYQQSLDQGLQFLIQYYNGEERAKGNILERFSAQQFPDLHSELNLSSLELGDSALYFCASSVEVRELEDGYTFGSGTRLTVV.

The chain couples TRBV9 to TRBJ2-3; D is perhaps TRBD2 (6 bases). The CDR3 extends over 14 amino acids. V lost 1 base to trimming and J lost 2 bases, with 8 bases between them. CDR1 and CDR2 (germline): SGDLS, YYNGEE. Here the CDR3 reads CASSVLRDTDTQYF. CDR3 nucleotides: TGTGCCAGCAGCGTATTGCGGGACACAGATACGCAGTATTTT.

V is TRBV5-5 and J is TRBJ2-1; D uncertain. Germline assignment: CDR1 SGHKS and CDR2 YYEKEE (reference sequence). Between the trimmed V and J ends, which lost 0 bases and 0 bases, there was a span of 7 bases. The CDR3 contains 15 residues. The DNA of the CDR3 is TGTGCCAGCAGCTTGGGGTTGAGCTCCTACAATGAGCAGTTCTTC. Translating gives CASSLGLSSYNEQFF.

As DNA, the CDR3 is TGTGCCAGCAGACGACGGGGACTAGCGGGAGATGTCGGGGAGCTGTTTTTT. As protein: CASRRRGLAGDVGELFF. V and J are TRBV5-6 and TRBJ2-2; 14 nucleotides align to TRBD2. This CDR3 region has 17 residues. J gave up 7 bases and V 5 bases, and 10 bases lay outside the gene matches. CDR1 is SGHDT, CDR2 YYEEEE, per germline.

This clone was observed a single time. This chain joins TRBV6-5 and TRBJ2-7; 14 nucleotides align to TRBD2. The CDR3 extends over 16 amino acids. The germline CDR1 and CDR2 sequences are MNHEY and SVGAGI. With 4 bases clipped from V and 5 bases from J, the junction kept 7 bases outside the gene matches. CDR3 amino acids: CASSSPGLAGDNEQYF. DNA for the CDR3: TGTGCCAGCAGTTCTCCGGGACTAGCGGGAGATAACGAGCAGTACTTC.

V gene TRBV19 combines with J gene TRBJ2-2, with 7 bases that match TRBD1. Germline trimming cut 0 bases from V and 5 bases from J; bases unmatched to any gene: 12. The CDR3 extends over 18 amino acids. CDR1 is LNHDA and CDR2 is SQIVND in the germline V gene (reference sequence). In DNA, the CDR3 is TGTGCCAGTAGTATAGACGGCGCAGGGGGAGAGGTAACCGGGGAGCTGTTTTTT. It yields the protein CASSIDGAGGEVTGELFF.